This T cell receptor (beta chain) came from a study of response to subunit inactivated influenza vaccine. Notes on the study in general: The authors suggested that every seasonal influenza vaccination recruits few new T cells.

Looked up from germline, CDR1 is LNHNV and CDR2 is YYDKDF (reference sequence). The V gene end was trimmed by 4 bases and the J gene end by 3 bases; junction bases not matched to a gene: 1. This CDR3 is 15 amino acids long. TCRdb re-analysed the RT-PCR reads in MiXCR, keeping a single row per CDR3 protein. This table holds hundreds of thousands of distinct CDR3 sequences, 6% to 9% found once. In its sample, this clonotype was seen many times. Antigen specificity is unknown. This sequence joins TRBV15 and TRBJ2-2; 11 bases agree with TRBD2. This sequence was found in a man aged 50 to 75 who received an inactivated influenza vaccine. Specimen: PBMCs from blood, collected less than 30 months after vaccination. The CDR3: CATSKGLADTGELFF. The CDR3 nucleotides are TGTGCCACCAGCAAGGGACTAGCGGACACCGGGGAGCTGTTTTTT.